This T cell receptor beta chain appears in the sequencing data of a study of T cells expressing NK-cell markers. About the study: Just one sequenced donor of eight was HCMV-seronegative, while seven were seropositive. The study's findings and limits: Researchers report these clonotypes also headed the CD3+CD56-NKG2C+ fraction in a few donors. Specificity for HCMV among expanded NKG2C+ T cell clones was not established. As a fraction of CD8+ T cells, dominant NKG2C+ clonotypes reached about 1.0-7.5% in about six donors.

From the 5' RACE reads, TCRdb lists one entry per CDR3 protein and no DNA. The table lists about 550,000 distinct CDR3 sequences. A remark on this clonotype: Its antigen is unknown.

Germline CDR1 SEHNR, CDR2 FQNEAQ (reference sequence). The CDR3 runs to 12 residues. This TCR was sampled from a man aged 18-30 years in good health. V is TRBV7-9 and J is TRBJ2-1. Sequenced: blood T cells: a sorted CD56 or NKG2C T cell subset, CD4+ or CD8+ T cells, or bulk PBMC T cells (not recorded which). The CDR3 region is CASVAANNEQFF.